Each of the 3 T cell receptor beta chains below was sequenced from the same sample in a study of long-term antiretroviral therapy in people with HIV. With survey level as its setting, the immunoSEQ assay was v3.0. Assay used: immunoSEQ multiplex PCR; TCRdb lists only in-frame clones, some missing. Seen here are about 36,000 clones, 75% to 85% observed once, and the top ten hold less than 6%. The input for sequencing was unsorted PBMCs, taken 3.4 years after starting antiretroviral therapy. The receptors stem from a man between 25 and 39 years old with HIV.

The V gene is TRBV18, the J gene TRBJ2-5; 7 bases align to TRBD1. This CDR3 has 18 amino acids. Germline values: CDR1 KGHSH, CDR2 LQKENI. V dropped 1 base and J dropped 4; count of bases not matched to a gene: 15. CDR3 DNA sequence: TGTGCCAGCTCACCACTTAAAGCGACCAGGGGGTCGCGAGAGACCCAGTACTTC. Translating gives CASSPLKATRGSRETQYF. Supplemented by reference TRBV18 and TRBJ2-5, the full variable domain reads NAGVMQNPRHLVRRRGQEARLRCSPMKGHSHVYWYRQLPEEGLKFMVYLQKENIIDESGMPKERFSAEFPKEGPSILRIQQVVRGDSAAYFCASSPLKATRGSRETQYFGPGTRLLVL.

The sample holds a few counts of this clone. The rearrangement joins TRBV4-2 to TRBJ2-7, with 10 positions matching TRBD2. The junction had 6 bases not matched to a gene; V was cut back by 2 bases and J by 5 bases. Germline CDR1 is LGHNA and CDR2 is YNFKEQ. The CDR3 loop spans 15 amino acids. The CDR3 spells CASSQTGTSVDEQYF. The DNA for the CDR3 is TGTGCCAGCAGCCAAACCGGGACTAGCGTGGACGAGCAGTACTTC.

The chain employs TRBV9 and TRBJ2-7, with TRBD2 matching over 7 bases. Trimming at V came to 4 bases and at J to 5 bases, leaving 9 bases not matched to a gene. This CDR3 comprises 14 residues. The germline gives CDR1 SGDLS, CDR2 YYNGEE. CDR3 in DNA: TGTGCCAGCAGCACCCTTGGGGGGGTCGACGAGCAGTACTTC. Amino acid sequence: CASSTLGGVDEQYF.